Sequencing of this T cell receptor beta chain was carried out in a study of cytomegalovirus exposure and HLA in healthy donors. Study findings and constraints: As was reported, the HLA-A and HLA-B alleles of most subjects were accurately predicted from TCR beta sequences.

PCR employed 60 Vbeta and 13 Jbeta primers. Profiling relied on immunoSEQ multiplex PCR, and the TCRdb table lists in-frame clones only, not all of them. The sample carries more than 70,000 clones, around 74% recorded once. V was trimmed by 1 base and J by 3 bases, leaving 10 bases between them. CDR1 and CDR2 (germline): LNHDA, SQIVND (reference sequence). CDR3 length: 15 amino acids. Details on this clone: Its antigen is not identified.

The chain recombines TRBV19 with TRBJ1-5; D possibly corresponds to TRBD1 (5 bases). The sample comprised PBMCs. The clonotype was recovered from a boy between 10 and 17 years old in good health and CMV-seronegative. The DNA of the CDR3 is TGTGCCAGTAGTATAGCTGGACACGACAATCAGCCCCAGCATTTT. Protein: CASSIAGHDNQPQHF.